One TCR beta chain is described in this entry. Compared with the rest of its sample, this clonotype is medium-sized (0.01 to 0.1%). This receptor's antigen is unknown. Base qualities were left out, and no much larger clone turns up one base away. This record comes from a study of molecular identifiers for immune sequencing clone quantification (dated by TCRdb to 2016 to 2018). For the wider study: For a replicate experiment, the RNA from either 20,000 or 100,000 naive CD8 T cells was divided into five aliquots, and four of those aliquots went on to sequencing. This methods study used CD8 T cells to benchmark TCR RNA copy counting and molecular-identifier clustering-based TCR repertoire sequencing (MIDCIRS). Overall results and qualifications from the work: In CMV-specific effector cells, over 98% of molecules were held by clones above 20 RNA copies, whereas under 1% of molecules were held by such clones in naive cells. When barcode sub-clustering was left out, chimeric consensus sequences inflated TCR diversity, with chimeras reaching as high as 47%. Modeling gave around 2.7 recovered TCR RNA copies per cell versus 9.5 to 10 by digital PCR, implying 25% to 30% capture efficiency. Highly expanded clone sizes could be underestimated if identical TCR molecules share a barcode. The naive libraries included spiked-in Jurkat TCR RNA (around 10 copies' worth), and this RNA is not part of the donor repertoire. Spiked-in Jurkat TCR RNA equal to a single cell's worth was reported to be detectable even within 1,100,000 naive CD8 T cells.

Naive CD8 T cell libraries were made from around 18,000 to 910,000 sorted cells using 10%, 30% or 50% of purified RNA. On a BD FACSAria II, naive CD8 T cells were FACS-sorted as CD8+CD4-CCR7+CD45RA+ and collected into RLT Plus buffer. To test detection sensitivity, Jurkat RNA equivalent to more than 8 TCR copies was spiked into samples of about 19,000-1,000,000 naive CD8 T cells. Enrichment of CD8 T cells was performed with RosetteSep CD8+ T Cell Enrichment Cocktail and Ficoll-Paque, after which ACK red cell lysis was carried out. Library generation was performed with PCR. Sequencing instrument: Illumina HiSeq 4000. Bulk TCR libraries were made following a previously described method, with the TCR primers given in Table S5. Purification of total RNA was performed with the Qiagen AllPrep DNA/RNA kit. Before analysis, reads from multiple sequencing runs of one library were combined. The paper's processing steps were these. Reads were retained only if their TCR constant sequence matched exactly, and those retained reads were trimmed to 150 nt and grouped according to their 12-nt molecular barcodes. Reads within each barcode group were sub-clustered using a 15% Levenshtein threshold, and quality-weighted consensus sequences were constructed for each RNA molecule. Non-functional sequences were filtered out, along with any lower-count sequence sitting one edit away from another sequence. Based on fitting two negative binomial distributions, any barcode sub-cluster with under 20% of the maximum read count was discarded. The public reads were run again by TCRdb, first through fastp at Q25 and then through MiXCR, and only productive beta chains were kept. Each entry is one CDR3 protein sequence, shown with its most common DNA and genes. V and J calls and clone size were set by TCRdb, not the authors. The sample table lists 8,500 to 11,000 distinct CDR3 sequences, over 15% of them with a count of one. The ten largest clones represent approximately 2% of the sample.

From V the trimming removes 8 bases and from J it removes 5 bases, while the gene matches leave 6 bases of the junction unaccounted for. There are 13 amino acids in the CDR3, from cysteine to phenylalanine inclusive. The retained sequence is limited to the CDR3, 39 bases, with the frame set at the first base. The germline V gene sets CDR1 to KGHDR and CDR2 to SFDVKD. The V and J segments used are TRBV24-1 and TRBJ1-1, with 8 bases in between that match TRBD1. The source is a human donor in good health. Some libraries in this study had Jurkat cell RNA spiked in. Sequenced material: naive CD8+ T cells from blood, with Jurkat cell RNA spiked in. Interpreted using the paper, the cell subset or site label stands for: FACS-sorted CD8+CD4-CCR7+CD45RA+ naive T cells. The encoded CDR3 is CATMDREETEAFF. The nucleotide sequence is TGTGCCACCATGGACAGGGAAGAGACTGAAGCTTTCTTT.